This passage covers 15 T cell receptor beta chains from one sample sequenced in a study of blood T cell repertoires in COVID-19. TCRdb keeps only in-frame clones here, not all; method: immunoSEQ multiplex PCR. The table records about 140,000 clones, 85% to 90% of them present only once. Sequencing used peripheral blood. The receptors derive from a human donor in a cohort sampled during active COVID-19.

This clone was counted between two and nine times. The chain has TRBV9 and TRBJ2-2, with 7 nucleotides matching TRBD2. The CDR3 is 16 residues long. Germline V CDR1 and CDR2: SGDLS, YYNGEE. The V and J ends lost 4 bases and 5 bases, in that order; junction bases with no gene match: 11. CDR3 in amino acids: CASSLFLAGETGELFF. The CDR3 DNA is TGTGCCAGCAGCCTCTTCCTTGCGGGAGAAACCGGGGAGCTGTTTTTT. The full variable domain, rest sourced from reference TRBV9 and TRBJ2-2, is DSGVTQTPKHLITATGQRVTLRCSPRSGDLSVYWYQQSLDQGLQFLIQYYNGEERAKGNILERFSAQQFPDLHSELNLSSLELGDSALYFCASSLFLAGETGELFFGEGSRLTVL.

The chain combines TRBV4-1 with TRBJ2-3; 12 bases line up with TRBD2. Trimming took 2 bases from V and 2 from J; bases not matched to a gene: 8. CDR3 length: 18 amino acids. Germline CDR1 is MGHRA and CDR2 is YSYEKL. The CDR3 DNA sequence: TGCGCCAGCAGCCAACCCGGACTAGCGGGGAGTAACACAGATACGCAGTATTTT. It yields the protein CASSQPGLAGSNTDTQYF.

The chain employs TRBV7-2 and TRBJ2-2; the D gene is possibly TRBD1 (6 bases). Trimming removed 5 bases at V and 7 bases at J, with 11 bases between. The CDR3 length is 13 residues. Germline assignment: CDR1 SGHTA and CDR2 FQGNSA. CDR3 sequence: CASSPTGYGELFF. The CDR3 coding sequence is TGTGCCAGCAGCCCCACAGGGTACGGGGAGCTGTTTTTT.

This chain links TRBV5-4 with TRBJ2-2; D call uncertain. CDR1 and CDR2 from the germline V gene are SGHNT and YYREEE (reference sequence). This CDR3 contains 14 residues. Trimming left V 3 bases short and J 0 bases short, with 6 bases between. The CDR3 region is CASSSTANTGELFF. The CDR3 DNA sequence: TGTGCCAGCAGCTCTACAGCGAACACCGGGGAGCTGTTTTTT. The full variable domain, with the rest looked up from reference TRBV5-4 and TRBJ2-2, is ETGVTQSPTHLIKTRGQQVTLRCSSQSGHNTVSWYQQALGQGPQFIFQYYREEENGRGNFPPRFSGLQFPNYSSELNVNALELDDSALYLCASSSTANTGELFFGEGSRLTVL.

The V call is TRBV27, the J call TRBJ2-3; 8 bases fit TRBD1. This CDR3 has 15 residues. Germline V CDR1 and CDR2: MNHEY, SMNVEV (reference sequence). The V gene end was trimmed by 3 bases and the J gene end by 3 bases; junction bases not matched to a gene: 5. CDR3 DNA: TGTGCCAGCAGTTTCCGGACAGGGCGGACAGATACGCAGTATTTT. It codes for CASSFRTGRTDTQYF.

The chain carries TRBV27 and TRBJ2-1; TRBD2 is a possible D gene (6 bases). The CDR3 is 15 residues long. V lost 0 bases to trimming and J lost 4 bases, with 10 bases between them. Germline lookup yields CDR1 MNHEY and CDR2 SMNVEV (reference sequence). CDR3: CASSLSAGSYNEQFF. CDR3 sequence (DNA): TGTGCCAGCAGTTTATCGGCGGGATCATACAATGAGCAGTTCTTC.

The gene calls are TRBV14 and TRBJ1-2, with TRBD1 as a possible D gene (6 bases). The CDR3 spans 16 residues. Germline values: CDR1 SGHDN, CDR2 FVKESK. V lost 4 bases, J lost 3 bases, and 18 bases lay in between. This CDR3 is CASSPYPRAGDYGYTF. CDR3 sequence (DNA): TGTGCCAGCAGCCCTTATCCTAGGGCAGGGGACTATGGCTACACCTTC.

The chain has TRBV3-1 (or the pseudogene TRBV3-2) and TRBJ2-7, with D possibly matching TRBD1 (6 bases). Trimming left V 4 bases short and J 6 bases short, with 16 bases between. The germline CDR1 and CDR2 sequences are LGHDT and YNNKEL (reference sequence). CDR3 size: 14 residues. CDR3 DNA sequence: TGTGCCAGCAGCCCAGGACAGCGAAGGAGCGAGCAGTACTTC. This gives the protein CASSPGQRRSEQYF.

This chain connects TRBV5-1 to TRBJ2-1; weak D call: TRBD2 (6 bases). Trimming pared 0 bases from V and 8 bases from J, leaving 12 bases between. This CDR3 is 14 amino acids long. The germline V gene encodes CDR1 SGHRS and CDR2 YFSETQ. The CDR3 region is CASSLELASDEQFF. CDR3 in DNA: TGCGCCAGCAGCTTGGAACTAGCTTCCGATGAGCAGTTCTTC. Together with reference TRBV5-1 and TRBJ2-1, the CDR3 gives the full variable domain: KAGVTQTPRYLIKTRGQQVTLSCSPISGHRSVSWYQQTPGQGLQFLFEYFSETQRNKGNFPGRFSGRQFSNSRSEMNVSTLELGDSALYLCASSLELASDEQFFGPGTRLTVL.

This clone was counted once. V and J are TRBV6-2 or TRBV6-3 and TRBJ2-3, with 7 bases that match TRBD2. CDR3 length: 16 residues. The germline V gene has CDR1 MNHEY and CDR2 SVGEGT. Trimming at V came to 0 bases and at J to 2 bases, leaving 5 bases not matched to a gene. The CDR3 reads CASSYSGGVNTDTQYF. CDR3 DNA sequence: TGTGCCAGCAGTTACTCGGGAGGGGTCAACACAGATACGCAGTATTTT.

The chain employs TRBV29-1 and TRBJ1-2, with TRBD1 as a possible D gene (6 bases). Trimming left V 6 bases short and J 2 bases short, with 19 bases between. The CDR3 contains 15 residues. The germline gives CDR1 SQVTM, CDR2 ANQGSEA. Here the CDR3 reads CSVGGGPDLNYGYTF. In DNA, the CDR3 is TGCAGCGTGGGGGGGGGCCCTGACTTGAACTATGGCTACACCTTC.

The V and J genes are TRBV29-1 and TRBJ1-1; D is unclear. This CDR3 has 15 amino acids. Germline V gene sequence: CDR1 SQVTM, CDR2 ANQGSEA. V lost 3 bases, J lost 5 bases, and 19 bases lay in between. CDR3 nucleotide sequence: TGCAGCGTTGAGGGTTGGGTCCGGGAGGGTACTGAAGCTTTCTTT. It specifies CSVEGWVREGTEAFF. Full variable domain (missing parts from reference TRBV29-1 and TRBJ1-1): SAVISQKPSRDICQRGTSLTIQCQVDSQVTMMFWYRQQPGQSLTLIATANQGSEATYESGFVIDKFPISRPNLTFSTLTVSNMSPEDSSIYLCSVEGWVREGTEAFFGQGTRLTVV.

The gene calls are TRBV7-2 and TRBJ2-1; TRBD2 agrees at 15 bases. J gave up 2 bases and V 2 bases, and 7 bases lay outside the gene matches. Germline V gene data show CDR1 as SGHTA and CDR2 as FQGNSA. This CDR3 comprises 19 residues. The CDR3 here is CASSLLGLAGGPPYNEQFF. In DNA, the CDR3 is TGTGCCAGCAGCTTATTGGGACTAGCGGGGGGCCCTCCCTACAATGAGCAGTTCTTC.

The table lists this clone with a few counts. The CDR3 loop reads CARGAGNSPLHF. The CDR3 DNA sequence: TGCGCCCGGGGGGCCGGGAATTCACCCCTCCACTTT. The chain links TRBV10-1 to TRBJ1-6, with D tentatively TRBD1 (6 bases). This CDR3 has 12 amino acids. In germline, CDR1 is WNHNN, CDR2 SYGVQD (reference sequence). Trimming removed 11 bases at V and 7 bases at J, with 12 bases between.

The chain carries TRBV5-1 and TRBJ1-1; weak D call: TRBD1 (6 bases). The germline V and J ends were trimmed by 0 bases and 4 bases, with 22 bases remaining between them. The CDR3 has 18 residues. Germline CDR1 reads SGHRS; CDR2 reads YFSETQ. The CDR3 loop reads CASSLVGAGAPRSTEAFF. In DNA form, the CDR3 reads TGCGCCAGCAGCTTGGTGGGGGCAGGGGCGCCCAGATCCACTGAAGCTTTCTTT.